This T cell receptor beta chain is from a study of immune characterization of retroperitoneal liposarcoma. MiXCR, applied by TCRdb to the PCR reads, yields one record per CDR3 protein. The table has 10,000 or so distinct CDR3 sequences, around a quarter seen once. Sample: tumor tissue. The TCR sequence derives from a male donor with retroperitoneal liposarcoma.

In nucleotides, the CDR3 is TGTGCCAGCAGTAGAACAGGGTTCGAGACCCAGTACTTC. Encoded protein: CASSRTGFETQYF. The chain links TRBV6-1 to TRBJ2-5; a weak D match, TRBD1 (6 bases). With 5 bases removed from V and 5 bases from J, the gap between germline ends came to 12 bases. Germline lookup yields CDR1 MNHNS and CDR2 SASEGT. The length of the CDR3 is 13 residues.